These 11 T cell receptor beta chains came from one sample sequenced in a study of blood T cells in healthy people across ages. The second PCR ran roughly 6 to 12 cycles with a sample-barcoded 5' primer and J-beta primers. Via MiXCR, TCRdb re-called the 5' RACE reads, giving one row per CDR3 protein. The data hold roughly 800,000 distinct CDR3 sequences, with around 25% observed a single time. This sample also appeared in a second study, on T cells of mothers and their children.

Sequenced sample: blood. These receptor sequences come from a boy younger than 18 in good health.

The chain combines TRBV18 with TRBJ2-5, with TRBD1 matching over 7 bases. CDR1 and CDR2 from the germline V gene are KGHSH and LQKENI. Unmatched junction bases numbered 12, after V lost 3 bases and J lost 11 bases. CDR3 size: 14 residues. The CDR3, as DNA: TGTGCCAGCTCACCCGGGACAGACGCCTTAGAGCAGTACTTC. Translating it yields CASSPGTDALEQYF.

This clonotype came up a few times. The chain is built from TRBV28 and TRBJ1-2; no clear D. V was cut by 2 bases and J by 6 bases, with 10 bases left in between. In germline, CDR1 is MDHEN, CDR2 SYDVKM. CDR3 length: 13 residues. CDR3 sequence: CASSLGFGNGYTF. The CDR3 DNA reads TGTGCCAGCAGTTTAGGTTTTGGGAATGGCTACACCTTC.

Only a few counts were recorded for this clonotype. The chain couples TRBV10-3 to TRBJ1-2; 7 bases match TRBD1. CDR3 length: 13 amino acids. CDR1 ENHRY and CDR2 SYGVKD come from the germline V gene. Trimming cost V 6 bases and J 2 bases; bases outside gene matches: 3. The CDR3 protein is CAISIQGNYGYTF. CDR3 bases: TGTGCCATCAGCATACAGGGGAACTATGGCTACACCTTC.

About this clonotype itself: A much larger clonotype is one base distant, so this may be a read error. V usage is TRBV29-1 and J usage is TRBJ2-5; maybe TRBD1 (5 bases). V shed 4 bases and J shed 5 bases, with 23 bases lying between them. CDR1 and CDR2 from the germline V gene are SQVTM and ANQGSEA. The CDR3 runs 16 residues. The CDR3 nucleotides read TGCAGCGTTGGAAAAACCGCCGGCAGGGAAGAGGAGACCCAGTACTTC. Translated, it gives CSVGKTAGREEETQYF.

The chain links TRBV12-3 or TRBV12-4 to TRBJ2-7; D gene uncertain. V dropped 5 bases and J dropped 2 bases, with 10 bases sitting between them. The length of the CDR3 is 13 residues. The CDR3 loop is CASSPRIAYEQYF. The CDR3 DNA reads TGTGCCAGCAGTCCAAGGATCGCCTACGAGCAGTACTTC.

The genes are TRBV27 and TRBJ1-2, with D perhaps TRBD1 (5 bases). The germline V gene encodes CDR1 MNHEY and CDR2 SMNVEV (reference sequence). V shed 5 bases and J shed 4 bases, with 17 bases lying between them. This CDR3 is built from 15 residues. CDR3 DNA sequence: TGTGCCAGCAGTCCTCAGGAGGGGCAGGGCTATGGCTACACCTTC. It translates to CASSPQEGQGYGYTF.

This clonotype occurred many times. The chain carries TRBV7-9 and TRBJ2-1; 12 nucleotides align to TRBD2. This CDR3 has 15 amino acids. The J segment lost 5 bases and the V segment lost 5 bases, leaving 4 bases of the junction unmatched. The germline gives CDR1 SEHNR, CDR2 FQNEAQ (reference sequence). In DNA form, the CDR3 reads TGTGCCAGCAGCCTCAGGACTAGCGGGGACAATGAGCAGTTCTTC. Translated: CASSLRTSGDNEQFF.

The CDR3 loop reads CASTESSRVYEQYF. The CDR3 bases are TGTGCCAGCACCGAGAGTAGCAGGGTCTACGAGCAGTACTTC. V usage is TRBV5-6 and J usage is TRBJ2-7, with a tentative D call TRBD1 (5 bases). The V end lost 6 bases, the J end lost 3 bases, and 16 bases lay between the germline ends. CDR3 length: 14 amino acids. Germline V gene data show CDR1 as SGHDT and CDR2 as YYEEEE.

This clonotype was counted between two and nine times. V is TRBV4-1 and J is TRBJ1-1; tentatively, D is TRBD1 (5 bases). Germline V CDR1 and CDR2: MGHRA, YSYEKL. CDR3 length: 16 amino acids. Trimming shortened V by 4 bases and J by 0 bases, and 15 bases separated the two germline ends. CDR3 coding DNA: TGCGCCAGCAGCCCAGGCCCAGGGACGATGAACACTGAAGCTTTCTTT. As protein: CASSPGPGTMNTEAFF.

CDR3 protein: CSARRGPSTDTQYF. The CDR3 DNA follows: TGCAGTGCCAGGCGGGGCCCTAGCACAGATACGCAGTATTTT. The chain recombines TRBV20-1 with TRBJ2-3, with a weak D call TRBD2 (6 bases). Germline assignment: CDR1 DFQATT and CDR2 SNEGSKA (reference sequence). This CDR3 contains 14 residues. V shed 6 bases and J shed 0 bases, with 13 bases lying between them.

The rearrangement uses TRBV12-3 or TRBV12-4 and TRBJ2-1; 7 bases agree with TRBD2. J gave up 8 bases and V 5 bases, and 9 bases lay outside the gene matches. The length of the CDR3 is 14 residues. CDR3 residues: CASSLPGGRHEQFF. CDR3 DNA sequence: TGTGCCAGCAGTCTACCGGGAGGAAGGCATGAGCAGTTCTTC.